The clone carrying this T cell receptor beta chain has only a few counts. What it recognizes is unknown. This sample is drawn from a study of T cell repertoires in cytomegalovirus infection. Study-level background: Through public TCR beta signatures, both CMV infection and matching HLA type were indicated.

Losses at the gene ends were 5 bases for V and 5 bases for J; bases not matched to a gene: 10. CDR1 MNHEY and CDR2 SVGEGT come from the germline V gene. This CDR3 has 15 residues. Findings and caveats of the study: HLA-C-restricted CMV-specific TCR beta clonotypes were dominant in the ex vivo response.

TCRdb re-analysed the reads in MiXCR, keeping a single row per CDR3 protein. The data contain over 150,000 distinct CDR3 sequences, about 15% of them singletons. This TCR came from a human donor in good health (CMV status not recorded). Some clones in this sample may be carry-over from other donors' samples. The specimen sequenced was CD8+ T cells from PBMCs. The chain carries TRBV6-2 or TRBV6-3 and TRBJ2-5, with 8 bases matching TRBD1. The CDR3 DNA is TGTGCCAGCAGTCCAGGGGGCTCGGTAGGGGAGACCCAGTACTTC. It translates to CASSPGGSVGETQYF.